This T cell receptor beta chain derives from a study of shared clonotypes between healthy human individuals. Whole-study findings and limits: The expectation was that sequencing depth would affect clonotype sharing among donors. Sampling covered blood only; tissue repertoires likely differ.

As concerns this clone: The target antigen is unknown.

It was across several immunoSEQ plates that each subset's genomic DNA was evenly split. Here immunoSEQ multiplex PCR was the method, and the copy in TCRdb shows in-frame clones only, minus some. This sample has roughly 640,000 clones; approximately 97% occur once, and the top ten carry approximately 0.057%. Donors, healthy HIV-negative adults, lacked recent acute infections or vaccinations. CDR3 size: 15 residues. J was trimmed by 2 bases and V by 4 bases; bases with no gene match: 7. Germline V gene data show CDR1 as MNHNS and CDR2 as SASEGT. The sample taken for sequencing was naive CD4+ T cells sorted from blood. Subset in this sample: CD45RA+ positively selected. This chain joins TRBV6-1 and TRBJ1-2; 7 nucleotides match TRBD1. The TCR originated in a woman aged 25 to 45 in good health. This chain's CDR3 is CASSASRQGNYGYTF. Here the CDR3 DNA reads TGTGCCAGCAGTGCTTCCAGACAGGGAAACTATGGCTACACCTTC.